Here is one T cell receptor (beta chain) with its context. The CDR3 is made up of 14 amino acids. The V gene's germline CDR1 is GTSNPN and CDR2 SVGIG (reference sequence). V lost 1 base and J 4 bases, leaving 12 bases between the germline ends. The method was immunoSEQ multiplex PCR; TCRdb's version includes in-frame clones alone and lacks a portion of them. This sample has about 480,000 clones; 60% to 80% occur once, and the top ten carry roughly an eighth. The sample is drawn from a study of shared clonotypes between healthy human individuals. The chain recombines TRBV30 with TRBJ2-3; D perhaps matches TRBD2 (5 bases). The specimen sequenced was PBMCs. The sequence came from a middle-aged woman in good health. Some clones in this sample may be carry-over from other donors' samples. CDR3 protein: CAWSGSEVPDTQYF. For the CDR3, the DNA is TGTGCCTGGAGTGGCTCGGAGGTTCCAGATACGCAGTATTTT.